Listed below are T cell receptor beta chains from one sample, sequenced in a study of immune cell composition in non-small cell lung cancer. TCRdb's table, derived via immunoSEQ multiplex PCR, lists solely in-frame clones and lacks some. The sample has several thousand clones, around three quarters seen once. The sample taken for sequencing was lung tumor tissue. The source is a human donor with non-small cell lung cancer. CDR3s include the opening cysteine and the closing phenylalanine or tryptophan. Fields, in order: J gene, D gene, clone size, V gene, CDR3 protein, CDR3 DNA. D genes are given only for firm matches. Clone size appears in some rows only: once, few, many, or a class for an expanded clone.

J: TRBJ2-7; D: TRBD1; size: NA; V: TRBV27; CDR3: CASSPSGTDPYEQYF; DNA: TGTGCCAGCAGTCCCTCCGGGACAGACCCCTACGAGCAGTACTTC
J: TRBJ1-1; D: NA; size: NA; V: TRBV15; CDR3: CATSKWFSGSTEAFF; DNA: TGTGCCACCAGCAAATGGTTCAGCGGGTCCACTGAAGCTTTCTTT
J: TRBJ2-7; D: NA; size: NA; V: TRBV2; CDR3: CASSQDRYEQYF; DNA: TGTGCCAGCAGCCAAGACAGATACGAGCAGTACTTC
J: TRBJ1-6; D: NA; size: NA; V: TRBV5-6; CDR3: CASSLYRINSPLHF; DNA: TGTGCCAGCAGCTTGTACAGGATTAATTCACCCCTCCACTTT
J: TRBJ1-2; D: TRBD1; size: NA; V: TRBV5-6; CDR3: CASSYDRGINKNYGYTF; DNA: TGTGCCAGCAGCTACGACAGGGGGATAAATAAGAACTATGGCTACACCTTC
J: TRBJ1-1; D: NA; size: NA; V: TRBV7-3; CDR3: CASSSTGNTEAFF; DNA: TGTGCCAGCAGCAGCACAGGGAACACTGAAGCTTTCTTT
J: TRBJ2-1; D: NA; size: NA; V: TRBV6-5; CDR3: CASSYRGNNEQFF; DNA: TGTGCCAGCAGTTACAGGGGGAACAATGAGCAGTTCTTC
J: TRBJ2-1; D: NA; size: NA; V: TRBV7-6; CDR3: CASSLEGSVIYNEQFF; DNA: TGTGCCAGCAGCTTAGAGGGTAGCGTTATTTACAATGAGCAGTTCTTC
J: TRBJ2-3; D: TRBD1; size: NA; V: TRBV14; CDR3: CASSQDGDRGTDTQYF; DNA: TGTGCCAGCAGCCAAGATGGGGACAGGGGCACAGATACGCAGTATTTT
J: TRBJ2-2; D: TRBD2; size: NA; V: TRBV19; CDR3: CASSKAGVVTGELFF; DNA: TGTGCCAGTAGTAAGGCGGGAGTCGTCACCGGGGAGCTGTTTTTT
J: TRBJ2-7; D: NA; size: NA; V: TRBV2; CDR3: CASSLGANSYEQYF; DNA: TGTGCCAGCAGTTTAGGGGCGAACTCCTACGAGCAGTACTTC
J: TRBJ2-2; D: NA; size: NA; V: TRBV5-1; CDR3: CASSLRQVVNTGELFF; DNA: TGCGCCAGCAGCCTGAGACAGGTGGTGAACACCGGGGAGCTGTTTTTT
J: TRBJ2-2; D: TRBD1; size: NA; V: TRBV5-1; CDR3: CASRDRADTGELFF; DNA: TGCGCCAGCAGGGACAGGGCGGACACCGGGGAGCTGTTTTTT
J: TRBJ2-7; D: TRBD2; size: once; V: TRBV7-2; CDR3: CASSTTDGGGYEQYF; DNA: TGTGCCAGCAGCACGACGGATGGGGGGGGCTACGAGCAGTACTTC
J: TRBJ1-2; D: NA; size: NA; V: TRBV9; CDR3: CASSLVDGAHYTF; DNA: TGTGCCAGCAGCCTGGTTGATGGGGCACACTACACCTTC
J: TRBJ1-5; D: NA; size: NA; V: TRBV19; CDR3: CASLSGGNQPQHF; DNA: TGTGCCAGTCTGTCGGGGGGTAATCAGCCCCAGCATTTT
J: TRBJ1-2; D: NA; size: once; V: TRBV5-1; CDR3: CASSLEGGYGYTF; DNA: TGCGCCAGCAGCTTGGAAGGGGGTTATGGCTACACCTTC
J: TRBJ2-7; D: TRBD1; size: NA; V: TRBV18; CDR3: CASSQGQGVSPYF; DNA: TGTGCCAGCTCACAAGGACAGGGCGTTTCGCCGTACTTC
J: TRBJ1-3; D: NA; size: NA; V: TRBV4-2; CDR3: CASSPTRVGNTIYF; DNA: TGTGCCAGCAGTCCCACCCGGGTTGGAAACACCATATATTTT
J: TRBJ2-2; D: TRBD2; size: NA; V: TRBV5-4; CDR3: CASSSLGLAGVLAGELFF; DNA: TGTGCCAGCAGCTCATTAGGCCTAGCGGGAGTTCTGGCCGGGGAGCTGTTTTTT
J: TRBJ2-2; D: TRBD1; size: NA; V: TRBV7-9; CDR3: CASSAAGGRTGELFF; DNA: TGTGCCAGCAGCGCCGCAGGGGGTAGGACCGGGGAGCTGTTTTTT
J: TRBJ2-3; D: NA; size: NA; V: TRBV7-2; CDR3: CASSLGTSTDTQYF; DNA: TGTGCCAGCAGCTTAGGGACTAGCACAGATACGCAGTATTTT
J: TRBJ1-1; D: TRBD1; size: NA; V: TRBV19; CDR3: CASSTRQGAETEAFF; DNA: TGTGCCAGTAGTACCCGACAGGGGGCAGAAACTGAAGCTTTCTTT
J: TRBJ1-1; D: TRBD1; size: NA; V: TRBV4-2; CDR3: CASSTGQANTEAFF; DNA: TGTGCCAGCAGCACGGGACAGGCTAACACTGAAGCTTTCTTT
J: TRBJ1-2; D: NA; size: NA; V: TRBV2; CDR3: CASSETLRLETGSKGYTF; DNA: TGTGCCAGCAGCGAAACCCTTCGCCTAGAAACAGGGTCGAAGGGCTACACCTTC
J: TRBJ2-7; D: TRBD2; size: NA; V: TRBV30; CDR3: CAWSVRLAGAWEQYF; DNA: TGTGCCTGGAGTGTACGACTAGCGGGAGCATGGGAGCAGTACTTC
J: TRBJ1-2; D: NA; size: NA; V: TRBV7-9; CDR3: CASDSLSGDYGYTF; DNA: TGTGCCAGCGATTCTTTAAGTGGAGACTATGGCTACACCTTC
J: TRBJ1-2; D: TRBD1; size: NA; V: TRBV27; CDR3: CASSLSAGGAGGNYGYTF; DNA: TGTGCCAGCAGTTTATCTGCAGGGGGCGCGGGAGGGAACTATGGCTACACCTTC
J: TRBJ2-3; D: NA; size: once; V: TRBV4-1; CDR3: CASSQESGGAPPDTQYF; DNA: TGCGCCAGCAGCCAAGAATCAGGCGGGGCACCCCCAGATACGCAGTATTTT
J: TRBJ2-1; D: TRBD1; size: NA; V: TRBV7-3; CDR3: CASSHGQAYNEQFF; DNA: TGTGCCAGCAGCCACGGACAGGCCTACAATGAGCAGTTCTTC
J: TRBJ2-7; D: NA; size: once; V: TRBV29-1; CDR3: CSVEDSARGYEQYF; DNA: TGCAGCGTTGAAGATTCAGCCAGGGGCTACGAGCAGTACTTC
J: TRBJ1-1; D: NA; size: NA; V: TRBV6-6; CDR3: CASRAIEDTEAFF; DNA: TGTGCCAGCAGAGCCATAGAGGACACTGAAGCTTTCTTT
J: TRBJ2-7; D: NA; size: once; V: TRBV5-4; CDR3: CASSFGAYEQYF; DNA: TGTGCCAGCAGTTTCGGGGCCTACGAGCAGTACTTC
J: TRBJ1-1; D: NA; size: NA; V: TRBV19; CDR3: CATTIQGTMNTEAFF; DNA: TGTGCCACCACAATTCAGGGAACCATGAACACTGAAGCTTTCTTT
J: TRBJ2-5; D: TRBD2; size: NA; V: TRBV5-1; CDR3: CASSLPSGDPRGETQYF; DNA: TGCGCCAGCAGCTTGCCTAGCGGGGACCCCAGGGGAGAGACCCAGTACTTC
J: TRBJ1-6; D: NA; size: once; V: TRBV27; CDR3: CASSFLQGPLHF; DNA: TGTGCCAGCAGTTTCCTCCAGGGTCCCCTCCACTTT
J: TRBJ2-4; D: TRBD1; size: few; V: TRBV27; CDR3: CASSLTGTGNKNIQYF; DNA: TGTGCCAGCAGTCTAACAGGGACAGGGAACAAAAACATTCAGTACTTC
J: TRBJ2-5; D: NA; size: NA; V: TRBV6-1; CDR3: CASSVQETQYF; DNA: TGTGCCAGCAGTGTACAAGAGACCCAGTACTTC
J: TRBJ2-3; D: TRBD2; size: NA; V: TRBV4-3; CDR3: CASSQRLGGRGDTQYF; DNA: TGCGCCAGCAGCCAGAGACTAGGCGGGAGAGGAGATACGCAGTATTTT
J: TRBJ2-7; D: NA; size: NA; V: TRBV15; CDR3: CATQMGSDSGEQYF; DNA: TGTGCCACCCAAATGGGATCGGATTCGGGGGAGCAGTACTTC
J: TRBJ2-7; D: NA; size: few; V: TRBV4-3; CDR3: CASSQQRTASYEQYF; DNA: TGCGCCAGCAGCCAGCAAAGGACAGCCTCCTACGAGCAGTACTTC